This T cell receptor beta chain is drawn from a study of cytotoxic CD8 clonotypes in ibrutinib-treated CLL. Study in general: The study recorded mean values of about 260,000 productive templates and tens of thousands of productive rearrangements per sample.

The planned depth of sequencing spanned 1 in 200,000 to 1 in 1 million T cells. Libraries were prepared by immunoSEQ multiplex PCR; TCRdb keeps only in-frame clonotypes and omits some of them. In the table there are 40,000 or so clones, about 50% of which are singletons. V was pared by 0 bases and J by 3 bases, with 8 bases between. CDR1 is SQVTM and CDR2 is ANQGSEA in the germline V gene. This CDR3 contains 13 residues. Frozen-stored PBMCs produced 1.5 to 2 micrograms of genomic DNA for TCR beta libraries. The sequenced sample was PBMCs, obtained before ibrutinib treatment. This clonotype was sampled from a human donor with chronic lymphocytic leukemia. The chain joins TRBV29-1 to TRBJ1-2, with a weak D call TRBD1 (5 bases). In DNA, the CDR3 is TGCAGCGTTGAAGAATCCAGGGACTATGGCTACACCTTC. Protein product: CSVEESRDYGYTF.